The clone carrying this TCR beta chain has more than one count but fewer than ten. This specimen comes from a study of blood T cells in healthy people across ages. Together with a sample-barcoded 5' primer, a J-beta primer mix was included in a second PCR lasting about 6 to 12 cycles. TCRdb used MiXCR to reprocess the 5' RACE reads, holding one entry per CDR3 protein. The sample yields about 760,000 distinct CDR3 sequences, approximately 25% seen once. A minimum of 6 micrograms of total RNA was extracted per sample. V was pared by 1 base and J by 11 bases, with 14 bases between. The CDR3 runs to 12 residues. Germline V gene data show CDR1 as SQVTM and CDR2 as ANQGSEA. This same sample was also taken into another study, of T cells of mothers and their children.

Sequencing was carried out using blood. This clonotype was obtained from a boy under 18 in good health. The chain employs TRBV29-1 and TRBJ2-5; tentatively, D is TRBD2 (6 bases). CDR3 nucleotide sequence: TGCAGCGTTGAAGCGGGGCGGGGCAAGCAGTACTTC. It translates to CSVEAGRGKQYF.